The clone carrying this T cell receptor (beta chain) was observed a single time. Its cognate antigen is unknown. Germline CDR1 is SGDLS and CDR2 is YYNGEE. V trimming: 0 bases; J trimming: 8 bases; junction bases outside the gene matches: 8. The CDR3 runs to 16 residues. Measured with immunoSEQ multiplex PCR; TCRdb has only the in-frame clones, and not every one. The sample carries 35,000 or so clones, approximately 80% recorded once. These data originate in a study of CD4 T cells in relation to SARS-CoV-2 and coronaviruses. The wider study: ViraFEST: approximately 10-day antigen culture of PBMCs, then TCR beta CDR3 sequencing.

Naive or memory CD4+ cells were cultured 1:1 with T cell-depleted PBMCs plus CEF. Findings of the study overall: SARS-CoV-2-driven expansion was significantly weaker in crossreactive than monoreactive clones.

The sequence came from an adult with COVID-19. V is TRBV9 and J is TRBJ2-1; 10 bases agree with TRBD2. Sequenced material: memory CD4+ T cells from PBMCs, cultured in vitro. Here the CDR3 reads CASSVDSLAGVDEQFF. Here the CDR3 DNA reads TGTGCCAGCAGCGTAGATTCGCTAGCGGGAGTGGATGAGCAGTTCTTC.